The 27 T cell receptor beta chains given below trace back to one sample, sequenced in a study of blood T cell repertoires in COVID-19. The protocol was immunoSEQ multiplex PCR, while the TCRdb copy is restricted to in-frame clones and leaves out a portion. Of about 380,000 clones listed, roughly 85% are singletons. The sequenced sample consisted of peripheral blood. Source of these receptors: a woman in her late teens or twenties with acute or convalescent COVID-19.

The genes are TRBV12-3 or TRBV12-4 and TRBJ1-1, with TRBD1 as a possible D gene (6 bases). V lost 3 bases and J lost 9, with 8 bases in between. CDR3 length: 11 amino acids. The CDR3 spells CASSFTGQAFF. In DNA, the CDR3 is TGTGCCAGCAGTTTCACAGGGCAAGCTTTCTTT.

The chain joins TRBV6-5 to TRBJ2-1; D is possibly TRBD1 (5 bases). CDR1 is MNHEY and CDR2 is SVGAGI in the germline V gene. The CDR3 is 12 amino acids. Deletions cut 8 bases from V and 10 bases from J, with 15 bases between. CDR3 loop: CASLRGNREQFF. CDR3 DNA: TGTGCCAGCCTTAGGGGAAACAGGGAGCAGTTCTTC.

This clone has only a few counts. The chain joins TRBV7-2 to TRBJ1-2; D is uncertain. CDR3 length: 16 amino acids. Trimming cost V 5 bases and J 0 bases, with 16 bases left between them. Germline V gene data show CDR1 as SGHTA and CDR2 as FQGNSA. The CDR3 reads CASSQVTTYPNYGYTF. The CDR3 DNA reads TGTGCCAGCAGCCAAGTGACGACTTATCCTAACTATGGCTACACCTTC. The full variable domain, its missing parts supplied by reference TRBV7-2 and TRBJ1-2, is GAGVSQSPSNKVTEKGKDVELRCDPISGHTALYWYRQSLGQGLEFLIYFQGNSAPDKSGLPSDRFSAERTGGSVSTLTIQRTQQEDSAVYLCASSQVTTYPNYGYTFGSGTRLTVV.

The V gene is TRBV24-1, the J gene TRBJ2-5, with a weak D call TRBD2 (7 bases). CDR1 KGHDR and CDR2 SFDVKD come from the germline V gene. V lost 9 bases and J lost 5, with 15 bases in between. The CDR3 contains 13 residues. CDR3 bases: TGTGCCACCGGGGGAGGGGGGATGGAGACCCAGTACTTC. Its translation: CATGGGGMETQYF.

V is TRBV24-1 and J is TRBJ2-7; no definite D call. There are 13 residues in the CDR3. Germline lookup yields CDR1 KGHDR and CDR2 SFDVKD. With 3 bases removed from V and 2 bases from J, the gap between germline ends came to 7 bases. The DNA of the CDR3 is TGTGCCACCAGTGATCCTATAACCTACGAGCAGTACTTC. It is translated as CATSDPITYEQYF.

This chain links TRBV6-1 with TRBJ2-6; TRBD1 matches 7 bases. This CDR3 is built from 17 residues. The germline V gene has CDR1 MNHNS and CDR2 SASEGT. The V segment lost 4 bases and the J segment 0 bases; nucleotides outside the gene matches: 6. CDR3 loop: CASSVIGTVSGANVLTF. As DNA, the CDR3 is TGTGCCAGCAGTGTTATAGGGACAGTCTCTGGGGCCAACGTCCTGACTTTC.

The gene calls are TRBV15 and TRBJ2-2; the match to TRBD1 covers 10 bases. Germline loops: CDR1 LNHNV, CDR2 YYDKDF (reference sequence). The CDR3 totals 18 residues. V dropped 3 bases and J dropped 7; count of bases not matched to a gene: 14. CDR3 bases: TGTGCCACCAGCAGGGTCCGGGACAGGGGATATCCCAACGGGGAGCTGTTTTTT. It yields the protein CATSRVRDRGYPNGELFF. The whole variable domain, filled in from reference TRBV15 and TRBJ2-2, reads DAMVIQNPRYQVTQFGKPVTLSCSQTLNHNVMYWYQQKSSQAPKLLFHYYDKDFNNEADTPDNFQSRRPNTSFCFLDIRSPGLGDTAMYLCATSRVRDRGYPNGELFFGEGSRLTVL.

This clone has only one observation. The chain combines TRBV5-1 with TRBJ1-5; perhaps TRBD1 as D (6 bases). CDR1 SGHRS and CDR2 YFSETQ come from the germline V gene. V was pared by 3 bases and J by 8 bases, with 12 bases between. CDR3 length equals 13 residues. The CDR3 protein is CASSSTPGEPQHF. CDR3 nucleotide sequence: TGCGCCAGCAGCTCTACCCCAGGGGAGCCCCAGCATTTT.

This rearrangement joins TRBV12-3 or TRBV12-4 to TRBJ2-5, with TRBD2 as a possible D gene (5 bases). V was trimmed by 3 bases and J by 5 bases, leaving 10 bases between them. The CDR3 extends over 13 amino acids. Here the CDR3 reads CASSFSGVETQYF. The CDR3 nucleotides are TGTGCCAGCAGTTTTTCCGGGGTCGAGACCCAGTACTTC.

The genes are TRBV19 and TRBJ1-1, with D perhaps TRBD1 (6 bases). Germline CDR1 reads LNHDA; CDR2 reads SQIVND (reference sequence). Trimming took 3 bases from V and 6 from J, leaving 17 bases between them. The CDR3 is made up of 15 amino acids. CDR3 DNA sequence: TGTGCCAGTAGTATGAAAACAGGGAGGGGAGCTGAAGCTTTCTTT. Its protein product is CASSMKTGRGAEAFF.

The V and J genes are TRBV15 and TRBJ2-7; 7 bases map to TRBD2. This CDR3 is built from 18 residues. J lost 8 bases, V lost 0 bases, and 19 bases had no gene match. Germline V gene lookup returns CDR1 LNHNV and CDR2 YYDKDF (reference sequence). Written as DNA, the CDR3 is TGTGCCACCAGCAGAGATTGGGGAAAAGCGGGACTAACCCGGAAGCAGTACTTC. It encodes CATSRDWGKAGLTRKQYF. The complete variable domain, with remaining parts taken from reference TRBV15 and TRBJ2-7, reads DAMVIQNPRYQVTQFGKPVTLSCSQTLNHNVMYWYQQKSSQAPKLLFHYYDKDFNNEADTPDNFQSRRPNTSFCFLDIRSPGLGDTAMYLCATSRDWGKAGLTRKQYFGPGTRLTVT.

V gene TRBV5-4 combines with J gene TRBJ2-7, with 9 bases aligning to TRBD2. Germline CDR1 is SGHNT and CDR2 is YYREEE (reference sequence). There are 12 residues in the CDR3. J was trimmed by 4 bases and V by 8 bases; bases with no gene match: 4. The CDR3 region has the DNA TGTGCCAGTAGCGGGAGAGGATACGAGCAGTACTTC. This codes for CASSGRGYEQYF.

This rearrangement joins TRBV19 to TRBJ1-2; D is uncertain. Germline assignment: CDR1 LNHDA and CDR2 SQIVND (reference sequence). V gave up 6 bases and J gave up 0 bases, with 8 bases separating them. This CDR3 comprises 13 residues. CDR3 nucleotide sequence: TGTGCCAGTAGATTAACAGCTAACTATGGCTACACCTTC. This sequence encodes CASRLTANYGYTF.

This clone appeared a few times. The chain has TRBV5-4 and TRBJ2-1; weak D call: TRBD1 (6 bases). Germline CDR1 reads SGHNT; CDR2 reads YYREEE (reference sequence). The CDR3 spans 15 residues. The V end lost 3 bases, the J end lost 6 bases, and 16 bases lay between the germline ends. CDR3 bases: TGTGCCAGCAGCTCAGGGACACCTACTAGCAATGAGCAGTTCTTC. It is translated as CASSSGTPTSNEQFF.

This clone was detected a few times. The chain recombines TRBV6-4 with TRBJ1-5; perhaps TRBD1 as D (5 bases). CDR3 length equals 15 residues. Germline lookup yields CDR1 MRHNA and CDR2 SNTAGT. Trimming left V 7 bases short and J 0 bases short, with 13 bases between. The CDR3 DNA is TGTGCCAGCACCGGGGGGAGTAATAGCAATCAGCCCCAGCATTTT. It yields the protein CASTGGSNSNQPQHF.

The V and J genes are TRBV6-2 or TRBV6-3 and TRBJ2-5; possibly TRBD1 for D (7 bases). The CDR3 loop spans 15 amino acids. Looked up from germline, CDR1 is MNHEY and CDR2 is SVGEGT. V lost 5 bases and J 6 bases, leaving 19 bases between the germline ends. Here the CDR3 DNA reads TGTGCCAGCAGTGGCGGTCAGGAGGGGGCTAAGACCCAGTACTTC. Translating gives CASSGGQEGAKTQYF.

This clone came up once. The rearrangement joins TRBV5-1 to TRBJ1-1; no reliable D call. The CDR3 has 15 amino acids. The germline V gene encodes CDR1 SGHRS and CDR2 YFSETQ. V was clipped by 0 bases and J by 1 base, with 10 bases between them. CDR3 sequence: CASSLAAKANTEAFF. Written as DNA, the CDR3 is TGCGCCAGCAGCTTGGCTGCAAAAGCGAACACTGAAGCTTTCTTT.

The chain uses TRBV14 and TRBJ2-3, with 7 bases that match TRBD1. The CDR3 totals 13 residues. V shed 4 bases, J shed 5 bases, and the junction held 3 bases outside the gene matches. Germline values: CDR1 SGHDN, CDR2 FVKESK. This CDR3 is CASSPDREDTQYF. The DNA for the CDR3 is TGTGCCAGCAGCCCTGACAGGGAAGATACGCAGTATTTT.

Here the CDR3 DNA reads TGTGCCAGCAGCCAATCTCCACTAGCGGGAGAGTATTTT. Translated: CASSQSPLAGEYF. The chain has TRBV3-1 (or the pseudogene TRBV3-2) and TRBJ2-3; TRBD2 matches 11 bases. The CDR3 has 13 amino acids. The ends lost 2 bases at V and 13 bases at J; junction bases unmatched: 5. Germline values: CDR1 LGHDT, CDR2 YNNKEL (reference sequence).

The V gene is TRBV2, the J gene TRBJ2-7; D may be TRBD1 (6 bases). V was pared by 5 bases and J by 4 bases, with 9 bases between. This CDR3 is 12 amino acids long. Germline assignment: CDR1 SNHLY and CDR2 FYNNEI. CDR3 nucleotides: TGTGCCAGCAGTACACAGGGTTACGAGCAGTACTTC. Translated, it gives CASSTQGYEQYF.

This clone was seen a handful of times. This chain uses TRBV21-1 with TRBJ1-5. TRBV21-1 is described as a pseudogene. The CDR3 is 16 amino acids. CDR3 nucleotides: TGTGCCAGCAGCAATTGGGAGGGGGGCGGCAATCAGCCCCAGCATTTT. Protein product: CASSNWEGGGNQPQHF.

Only a few counts were recorded for this clone. V gene TRBV11-2 combines with J gene TRBJ1-3; D possibly corresponds to TRBD1 (5 bases). The V gene's germline CDR1 is SGHAT and CDR2 FQNNGV. V was shortened by 3 bases and J by 4 bases, with 16 bases between the two germline ends. CDR3 length: 16 residues. The CDR3 loop reads CASSLGDSSRGNTIYF. As DNA, the CDR3 is TGTGCCAGCAGCTTGGGGGACTCCTCGAGGGGAAACACCATATATTTT.

This clone has just a few counts. The CDR3 sequence: CATSDSTQQGAYGYTF. CDR3 nucleotides: TGTGCCACCAGTGATTCCACGCAACAGGGGGCTTATGGCTACACCTTC. The genes are TRBV24-1 and TRBJ1-2; TRBD1 matches at 9 bases. With V trimmed by 2 bases and J by 5 bases, 8 bases remained unmatched. The germline V gene has CDR1 KGHDR and CDR2 SFDVKD. The CDR3 covers 16 residues.

V usage is TRBV18 and J usage is TRBJ1-3, with 7 bases lining up with TRBD1. Germline CDR1 and CDR2: KGHSH and LQKENI. V gave up 3 bases and J gave up 0 bases; unmatched junction bases: 2. This CDR3 has 15 residues. As DNA, the CDR3 is TGTGCCAGCTCACCGGGACAGACCTCTGGAAACACCATATATTTT. It encodes CASSPGQTSGNTIYF.

This clone came up a few times. The chain carries TRBV5-1 and TRBJ1-4; D is unresolved. The CDR3 extends over 14 amino acids. The ends were cut back, 0 bases at V and 8 bases at J, with 11 bases in the middle. The germline gives CDR1 SGHRS, CDR2 YFSETQ. The CDR3, as DNA: TGCGCCAGCAGCTTGGGCCTCGAGCAAGAAAAACTGTTTTTT. This translates into CASSLGLEQEKLFF.

The rearrangement joins TRBV19 to TRBJ2-3; tentatively, D is TRBD2 (6 bases). The CDR3 runs 14 residues. CDR1 is LNHDA and CDR2 is SQIVND in the germline V gene (reference sequence). The V and J ends lost 9 bases and 5 bases respectively, with 18 bases between them. CDR3 bases: TGTGCCAGCCCGGTGGGGGGAGGAAGAGATACGCAGTATTTT. Translated, it gives CASPVGGGRDTQYF. The variable domain in full, with the rest retrieved from reference TRBV19 and TRBJ2-3, is DGGITQSPKYLFRKEGQNVTLSCEQNLNHDAMYWYRQDPGQGLRLIYYSQIVNDFQKGDIAEGYSVSREKKESFPLTVTSAQKNPTAFYLCASPVGGGRDTQYFGPGTRLTVL.

This chain uses TRBV5-1 with TRBJ2-3, with D hard to call. Germline loops: CDR1 SGHRS, CDR2 YFSETQ. With 4 bases removed from V and 2 bases from J, the gap between germline ends came to 5 bases. This CDR3 has 12 residues. CDR3 sequence: CASSINTDTQYF. CDR3 nucleotides: TGCGCCAGCAGCATAAACACAGATACGCAGTATTTT.